The 14 T cell receptor beta chains reported below all come from one sample, sequenced in a study of cytomegalovirus exposure and HLA in healthy donors. PCR involved 60 Vbeta and 13 Jbeta primers. Only in-frame clones appear in the TCRdb table, and some are missing; sequencing was by immunoSEQ multiplex PCR. The repertoire holds roughly 150,000 clones, with over 8% as singletons. Sequencing was performed on PBMCs. The source is a male donor in good health and CMV-seronegative.

The V call is TRBV7-9, the J call TRBJ1-1; 7 bases line up with TRBD1. Germline V CDR1 and CDR2: SEHNR, FQNEAQ (reference sequence). This CDR3 is built from 17 residues. J gave up 3 bases and V 5 bases, and 15 bases lay outside the gene matches. The CDR3 DNA is TGTGCCAGCAGCCAAGGGACAGTTCCAAGGGCAGACACTGAAGCTTTCTTT. Translation gives CASSQGTVPRADTEAFF.

This clone came up a few times. The chain combines TRBV28 with TRBJ2-7; TRBD2 might be the D (6 bases). Between the trimmed V and J ends, which lost 1 base and 2 bases, there was a span of 9 bases. CDR1 and CDR2 (germline): MDHEN, SYDVKM. This CDR3 has 14 amino acids. As DNA, the CDR3 is TGTGCCAGCAGTTTATCCGGCGGGACCTACGAGCAGTACTTC. This translates into CASSLSGGTYEQYF.

This clone was found a few times. The CDR3 DNA follows: TGCGCCAGCAGCCAATATCGACAGGGGGCACAGCCCCAGCATTTT. Protein: CASSQYRQGAQPQHF. V gene TRBV4-3 combines with J gene TRBJ1-5, with TRBD1 matching over 10 bases. With 2 bases clipped from V and 7 bases from J, the junction kept 5 bases outside the gene matches. Germline assignment: CDR1 LGHNA and CDR2 YSLEER. This CDR3 spans 15 amino acids.

The chain links TRBV27 to TRBJ2-1; no clear D gene. The CDR3 is made up of 12 amino acids. V lost 3 bases, J lost 6 bases, and 6 bases lay in between. Germline V gene data show CDR1 as MNHEY and CDR2 as SMNVEV (reference sequence). The DNA of the CDR3 is TGTGCCAGCAGTTTGAGTGCCAATGAGCAGTTCTTC. Protein sequence: CASSLSANEQFF.

The chain combines TRBV28 with TRBJ2-7; TRBD2 matches 7 bases. After removal of 4 bases from V and 2 bases from J, the junction contained 5 bases not matched to a gene. This CDR3 region has 14 residues. Germline CDR1 and CDR2: MDHEN and SYDVKM. CDR3 loop: CASSSSRGAYEQYF. DNA of the CDR3: TGTGCCAGCAGTTCTTCCCGGGGGGCCTACGAGCAGTACTTC.

This chain uses TRBV7-9 with TRBJ1-6, with 7 positions matching TRBD1. The trim removed 5 bases at V and 10 bases at J, leaving 5 bases unmatched. Germline CDR1 SEHNR, CDR2 FQNEAQ (reference sequence). The CDR3 length is 13 residues. CDR3 in DNA: TGTGCCAGCAGCGCAACAGGGGCATCACCCCTCCACTTT. It is translated as CASSATGASPLHF.

The rearrangement uses TRBV5-1 and TRBJ1-4, with D tentatively TRBD1 (5 bases). Looked up from germline, CDR1 is SGHRS and CDR2 is YFSETQ. Between the trimmed V and J ends, which lost 0 bases and 8 bases, there was a span of 14 bases. The CDR3 length is 15 residues. CDR3 nucleotides: TGCGCCAGCAGCTTGGTGGGAGGCAGGGCCGAAAAACTGTTTTTT. Amino acid sequence: CASSLVGGRAEKLFF. Using reference TRBV5-1 and TRBJ1-4 for the parts outside the CDR3, the full variable domain is KAGVTQTPRYLIKTRGQQVTLSCSPISGHRSVSWYQQTPGQGLQFLFEYFSETQRNKGNFPGRFSGRQFSNSRSEMNVSTLELGDSALYLCASSLVGGRAEKLFFGSGTQLSVL.

The chain combines TRBV9 with TRBJ1-1; tentatively, D is TRBD1 (6 bases). The CDR3 runs to 16 residues. Deletions cut 4 bases from V and 1 base from J, with 17 bases between. Germline CDR1 and CDR2: SGDLS and YYNGEE. CDR3 protein: CASSPRQGQGNTEAFF. CDR3 in DNA: TGTGCCAGCAGCCCCCGCCAGGGGCAGGGGAACACTGAAGCTTTCTTT.

V is TRBV6-5 and J is TRBJ2-1, with 10 bases fitting TRBD2. Trimming cost V 2 bases and J 6 bases; bases outside gene matches: 4. The CDR3 has 15 amino acids. Germline V gives CDR1 MNHEY, CDR2 SVGAGI. Written as DNA, the CDR3 is TGTGCCAGCAGTTACGATAGCGGGAGGATCAATGAGCAGTTCTTC. Translated, it gives CASSYDSGRINEQFF.

This rearrangement joins TRBV11-2 to TRBJ1-5, with D possibly matching TRBD1 (5 bases). Trimming pared 0 bases from V and 2 bases from J, leaving 11 bases between. The germline V gene encodes CDR1 SGHAT and CDR2 FQNNGV. This CDR3 contains 16 residues. The CDR3 DNA reads as TGTGCCAGCAGCTTAGATACCAGGGTGGGCAATCAGCCCCAGCATTTT. This translates into CASSLDTRVGNQPQHF. Combining the CDR3 with reference TRBV11-2 and TRBJ1-5 gives the whole variable domain EAGVAQSPRYKIIEKRQSVAFWCNPISGHATLYWYQQILGQGPKLLIQFQNNGVVDDSQLPKDRFSAERLKGVDSTLKIQPAKLEDSAVYLCASSLDTRVGNQPQHFGDGTRLSIL.

This clone was seen only a few times. The chain couples TRBV7-9 to TRBJ2-7; 10 nucleotides align to TRBD2. The CDR3 runs 14 residues. Losses at the gene ends were 2 bases for V and 3 bases for J; bases not matched to a gene: 1. Germline V lookup: CDR1 SEHNR, CDR2 FQNEAQ (reference sequence). In DNA, the CDR3 is TGTGCCAGCAGCTTAACTAGCGGGGACTACGAGCAGTACTTC. Amino acid sequence: CASSLTSGDYEQYF.

The chain is built from TRBV30 and TRBJ1-3; a weak D match, TRBD1 (6 bases). Germline CDR1 GTSNPN, CDR2 SVGIG (reference sequence). The V end was cut by 4 bases, the J end by 0 bases, with 19 bases between. The CDR3 spans 17 residues. The CDR3 sequence: CAWTLGGGSNSGNTIYF. CDR3 coding DNA: TGTGCCTGGACCCTGGGGGGGGGCTCAAACTCTGGAAACACCATATATTTT.

The chain combines TRBV5-1 with TRBJ2-3, with 11 bases that match TRBD2. Germline CDR1 is SGHRS and CDR2 is YFSETQ. The CDR3 length is 15 residues. V was pared by 7 bases and J by 2 bases, with 6 bases of the junction left unmatched. The CDR3 loop is CASGPGLAVTDTQYF. The CDR3 DNA reads as TGCGCCAGCGGGCCGGGACTAGCGGTCACAGATACGCAGTATTTT.

This rearrangement joins TRBV10-3 to TRBJ1-2; D call uncertain. The germline CDR1 and CDR2 sequences are ENHRY and SYGVKD. The V gene lost 0 bases and the J gene lost 3 bases, with 11 bases spanning the gap. CDR3 length: 15 residues. The CDR3 bases are TGTGCCATCAGTGAGTCTTGGGGAGCGGACTATGGCTACACCTTC. As protein: CAISESWGADYGYTF.